This T cell receptor (beta chain) was sequenced in a study of blood T cell repertoires in COVID-19. This clone showed up just a few times. Some clones are missing from TCRdb's copy, which holds only in-frame ones; the method was immunoSEQ multiplex PCR. The repertoire includes some 490,000 clones, roughly 85% of them detected once, and about 3.2% sits in the top ten. Germline-derived CDR1 and CDR2 are SGDLS and YYNGEE. J was trimmed by 4 bases and V by 0 bases; bases with no gene match: 15. The length of the CDR3 is 19 residues. This chain uses TRBV9 with TRBJ2-2; 7 positions agree with TRBD2. Sample: peripheral blood. This clonotype was obtained from a human donor in a cohort sampled during active COVID-19. The CDR3 coding sequence is TGTGCCAGCAGCGTAGAAGATGAGGGAGGGCGTGGAAGCACCGGGGAGCTGTTTTTT. Residues: CASSVEDEGGRGSTGELFF.